This T cell receptor (beta chain) was identified during a study of shared clonotypes between healthy human individuals. Findings and limits, study-wide: Of the naive CD4 clonotypes, 4% to 5% were shared across several donors. Rarefaction indicated that sorted-subset sequencing remained incomplete although depth was large.

Each subset's genomic DNA was split evenly across several immunoSEQ plates. The protocol was immunoSEQ multiplex PCR, while the TCRdb copy is restricted to in-frame clones and leaves out a portion. The sample has just over 2,000,000 clones, roughly 94% seen once. The naive CD8 fraction comprised CD45RO-negative cells positively selected for CCR7 and excluded terminally differentiated effector memory CD45RA+ cells. V was clipped by 8 bases and J by 4 bases, with 9 bases between them. The CDR3 covers 11 residues. Germline V gene data show CDR1 as SGHTA and CDR2 as FQGNSA. Comment on this clone: Its antigen is still unknown.

V and J are TRBV7-2 and TRBJ2-7; weak D call: TRBD2 (6 bases). The sample comprised naive CD8+ T cells sorted from blood. The source is a man between 18 and 29 years old in good health. This chain's CDR3 is CASVEGYEQYF. The CDR3 bases are TGTGCCAGCGTGGAGGGGTACGAGCAGTACTTC.